This TCR beta chain was obtained from a study of shared T cell receptors in the human thymus. This table comes from immunoSEQ multiplex PCR, and its TCRdb copy is limited to in-frame clones, with some not included. The top ten clones hold 0.0094% of a sample with hundreds of thousands of clones, 70% to 90% of them seen once. Germline lookup yields CDR1 SGHTA and CDR2 FQGNSA. The ends were cut back, 5 bases at V and 9 bases at J, with 11 bases in the middle. The CDR3 sequence is 12 residues long. The same data also went into a second study, on human thymus T cells. That report adds: The sample donors, healthy Finnish infants, were having corrective surgery for congenital heart defects. Surgeons resected thymus tissue during corrective heart surgery. Related research has reported that thymic repertoires overlap highly among unrelated individuals.

Sequencing used thymocytes. The chain carries TRBV7-2 and TRBJ2-1; no clear D gene. This TCR was sampled from a boy under two years old with a congenital heart defect. This CDR3 reads CASSKMWAEQFF. Here the CDR3 DNA reads TGTGCCAGCAGCAAGATGTGGGCTGAGCAGTTCTTC.